This T cell receptor beta chain was found in a study of blood T cells in healthy people across ages. The study's findings and limits: Age brought a roughly linear fall in TCR beta diversity measured per million T cells. Diversity of TCR beta correlated strongly with naive T cell percentage.

PBMCs, at least 7 million per sample, were isolated. A J-beta primer mix and a sample-barcoded 5' primer were used in a second PCR of about 7 to 12 cycles. The yield of each sample was at least 3 million CDR3-containing paired-end reads. Using its own MiXCR run on the 5' RACE reads, TCRdb lists one record per CDR3 protein. The repertoire holds nearly 1 million distinct CDR3 sequences, with roughly 50% as singletons. V lost 0 bases to trimming and J lost 7 bases; unmatched junction nucleotides: 9. Germline V gives CDR1 DFQATT, CDR2 SNEGSKA (reference sequence). The CDR3 totals 15 residues. Concerning this clonotype itself: The antigen is not known.

Sequencing input: blood. The V call is TRBV20-1, the J call TRBJ2-1; TRBD2 matches 7 bases. This clonotype was sampled from a woman in her fifties or sixties in good health. CDR3 bases: TGCAGTGCTAGAGATCAGGGCGGGAGTTTGAATGAGCAGTTCTTC. Protein product: CSARDQGGSLNEQFF.